This record concerns one T cell receptor beta chain sequence. This clone appeared a few times. Its antigen remains unidentified. The sample holds no much larger clone one base away, and base qualities are not on file. Samples labelled H came from distinct, geographically separated regions of the hepatocellular carcinoma nodule. All patients had early-stage hepatocellular carcinoma and received no therapy before surgical resection. The sampled areas showed no macroscopic signs of necrosis or hemorrhage. Multiple regions from two patients were subjected to TCR sequencing (ImmunoSeq). Frozen resection tissue samples were collected at least 1 cm apart from each other. The DNeasy blood and tissue kit was used to extract genomic DNA from bulk tissue. These data are taken from a study of intratumoral heterogeneity in liver cancer. In the study overall: In the full cohort of 14 patients, the median age was roughly 64 years and the majority of patients were male. Of the 71 multiregional samples collected from approximately 15 HCC patients in the overall cohort, some 50 were tumoral regions and some 20 were adjacent nontumoral regions. To investigate intratumor heterogeneity, the study integrated RNA-seq, DNA sequencing, TCR-seq and SNP array data drawn from multiple regions of hepatocellular carcinoma specimens. Overall study outcomes, separate from this receptor: TCR sequencing reportedly confirmed RNA-seq-based estimates of regional differences in tumor-infiltrating lymphocyte burden. Within each sequenced patient, no significant difference in overall T cell clonality was found between tumor regions. In each sequenced patient, significantly more unique T-cell clonal expansions were found in tumor region a than in region b. The authors noted a relatively low number of patients and under-sampled tumor-infiltrating lymphocyte representation as limitations.

V is pruned by 7 bases and J by 1 base, leaving 9 bases of the junction without a gene match. The CDR3, from cysteine to phenylalanine, totals 15 residues. Of all the DNA, just the CDR3 is kept, 45 bases in frame from base 1. CDR1 ENHRY and CDR2 SYGVKD were looked up in the germline V gene. The immunoSEQ assay was used to sequence TCR beta chain CDR3 regions from genomic DNA. Primers annealing to V and J segments amplified rearranged VDJ segments. Regarding the original processing steps: The ImmunoSeq Analyzer software was used to calculate clonality and richness metrics. Clones with differential abundance between regions were identified with Fisher's exact test combined with a beta-binomial method for additional stringency. What TCRdb holds here is the immuneACCESS table cut down to in-frame rearrangements. Part of the clones is not present; checked against another copy, under half of the missing clones reflect an unresolved V gene, and the others are unexplained. The V and J calls and clone size come from that table; D and trimming were worked out from the DNA. Within this sample are thousands of clones, with about three fifths of them counted one time only. The ten largest make up 14% of the sample.

The receptor was derived from an older man with hepatocellular carcinoma. The receptor chain draws on TRBV10-3 and TRBJ1-1, with TRBD1 matching 7 junction bases. The sample was tumor tissue, taken before any cancer treatment. The CDR3 region has the sequence CAITRTGDRNTEAFF. The sequenced DNA: TGTGCCATCACCCGGACAGGCGACCGGAACACTGAAGCTTTCTTT.